The present T cell receptor beta chain was sequenced within a study of low-dose radiotherapy and immunotherapy resistance in tumors. This clonotype was counted at least ten times. Regarding time point: before trial treatment. Alpha- and beta-chain coverage of first-strand cDNA came from TRAV- and TRBV-specific primers. The TCRs were subjected to amplification over about 19 PCR cycles employing a constant-region primer in conjunction with a V-primer adapter. One entry per CDR3 protein, called by TCRdb with MiXCR from the reads. The sample holds some 71,000 distinct CDR3 sequences, 31% seen once. V dropped 6 bases and J dropped 4; count of bases not matched to a gene: 3. The CDR3 is 13 residues long. Germline CDR1 reads SQVTM; CDR2 reads ANQGSEA.

Material: PBMCs, obtained before treatment. This sequence joins TRBV29-1 and TRBJ2-5; 12 bases agree with TRBD2. This TCR derives from a female donor with ovarian cancer. The CDR3 DNA sequence: TGCAGCGTCGGACTAGCGGGGAGAGAGACCCAGTACTTC. Its protein is CSVGLAGRETQYF.